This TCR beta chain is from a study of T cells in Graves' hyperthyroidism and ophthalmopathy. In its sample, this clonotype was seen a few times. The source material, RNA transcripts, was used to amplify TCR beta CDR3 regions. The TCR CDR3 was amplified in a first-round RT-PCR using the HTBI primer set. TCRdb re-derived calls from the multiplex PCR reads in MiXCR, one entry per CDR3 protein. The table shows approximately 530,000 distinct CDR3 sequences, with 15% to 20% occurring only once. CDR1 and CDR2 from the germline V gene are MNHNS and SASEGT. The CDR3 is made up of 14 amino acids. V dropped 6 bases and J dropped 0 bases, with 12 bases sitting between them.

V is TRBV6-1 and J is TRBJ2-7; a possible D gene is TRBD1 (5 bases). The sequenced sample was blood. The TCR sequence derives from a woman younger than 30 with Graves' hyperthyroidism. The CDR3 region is CASRSTASSYEQYF. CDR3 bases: TGTGCCAGCAGGTCGACAGCAAGCTCCTACGAGCAGTACTTC.